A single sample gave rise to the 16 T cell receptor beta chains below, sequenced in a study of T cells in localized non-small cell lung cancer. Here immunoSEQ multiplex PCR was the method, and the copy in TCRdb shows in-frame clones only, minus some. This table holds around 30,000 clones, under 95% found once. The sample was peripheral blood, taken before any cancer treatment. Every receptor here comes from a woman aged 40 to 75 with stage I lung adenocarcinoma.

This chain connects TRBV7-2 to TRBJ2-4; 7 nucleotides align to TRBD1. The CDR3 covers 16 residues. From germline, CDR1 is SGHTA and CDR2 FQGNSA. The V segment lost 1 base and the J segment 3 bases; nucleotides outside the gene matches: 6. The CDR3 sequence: CASSLGLGQDKNIQYF. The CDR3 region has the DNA TGTGCCAGCAGCTTAGGCCTCGGACAGGACAAAAACATTCAGTACTTC.

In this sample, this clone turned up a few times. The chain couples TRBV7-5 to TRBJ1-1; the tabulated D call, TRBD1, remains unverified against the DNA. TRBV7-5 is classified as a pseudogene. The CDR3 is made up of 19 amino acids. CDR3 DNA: TGTGCCAGAAGCTTAGGGTATCCTTCTGCAGGGGGTATGAACACTGAAGCTTTCTTT. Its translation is CARSLGYPSAGGMNTEAFF.

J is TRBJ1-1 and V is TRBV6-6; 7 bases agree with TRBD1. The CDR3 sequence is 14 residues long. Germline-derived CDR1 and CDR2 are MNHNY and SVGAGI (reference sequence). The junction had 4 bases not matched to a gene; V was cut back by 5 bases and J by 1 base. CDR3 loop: CASSKQGQNTEAFF. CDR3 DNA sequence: TGTGCCAGCAGTAAACAGGGGCAGAACACTGAAGCTTTCTTT.

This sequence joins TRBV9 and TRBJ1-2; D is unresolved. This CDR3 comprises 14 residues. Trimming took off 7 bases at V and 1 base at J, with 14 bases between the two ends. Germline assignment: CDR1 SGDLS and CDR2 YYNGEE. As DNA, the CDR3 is TGTGCCAGCGGGAGGGAGCCCGATAACTATGGCTACACCTTC. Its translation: CASGREPDNYGYTF.

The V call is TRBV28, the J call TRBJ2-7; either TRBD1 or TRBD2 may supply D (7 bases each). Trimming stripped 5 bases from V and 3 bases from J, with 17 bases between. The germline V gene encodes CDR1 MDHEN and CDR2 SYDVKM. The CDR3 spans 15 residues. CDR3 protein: CASSPRGGIVYEQYF. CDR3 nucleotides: TGTGCCAGCAGTCCCAGGGGGGGAATCGTCTACGAGCAGTACTTC.

CDR3 sequence: CASSIDLGSAAFF. In DNA form, the CDR3 reads TGTGCCAGTAGTATAGATCTGGGCTCCGCGGCTTTCTTT. The V call is TRBV19, the J call TRBJ1-1; unclear D gene. The CDR3 runs to 13 residues. Germline values: CDR1 LNHDA, CDR2 SQIVND (reference sequence). V gave up 0 bases and J gave up 11 bases, with 13 bases separating them.

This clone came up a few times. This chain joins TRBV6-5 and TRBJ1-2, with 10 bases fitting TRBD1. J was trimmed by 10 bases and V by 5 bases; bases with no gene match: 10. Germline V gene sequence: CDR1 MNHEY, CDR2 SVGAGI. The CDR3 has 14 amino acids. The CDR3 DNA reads TGTGCCAGCAGTCGTACCGGGACAGGGGAAGCCTACACCTTC. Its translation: CASSRTGTGEAYTF.

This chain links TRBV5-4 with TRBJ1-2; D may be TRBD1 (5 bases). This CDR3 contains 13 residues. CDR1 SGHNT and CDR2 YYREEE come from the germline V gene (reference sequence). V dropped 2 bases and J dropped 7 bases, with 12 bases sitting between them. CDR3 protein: CASSFDGGTGYTF. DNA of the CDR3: TGTGCCAGCAGCTTCGACGGGGGGACTGGCTACACCTTC.

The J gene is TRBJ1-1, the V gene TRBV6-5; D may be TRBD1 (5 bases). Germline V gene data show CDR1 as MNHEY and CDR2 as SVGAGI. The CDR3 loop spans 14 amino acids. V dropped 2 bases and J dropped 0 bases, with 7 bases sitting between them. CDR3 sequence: CASSYDRLNTEAFF. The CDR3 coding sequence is TGTGCCAGCAGTTACGACAGATTGAACACTGAAGCTTTCTTT.

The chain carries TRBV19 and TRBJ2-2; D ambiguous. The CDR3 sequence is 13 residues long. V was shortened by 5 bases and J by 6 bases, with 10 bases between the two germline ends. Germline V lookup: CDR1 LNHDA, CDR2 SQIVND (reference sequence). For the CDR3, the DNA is TGTGCCAGTAGTCTCCTCCGAGCCGGGGAGCTGTTTTTT. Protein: CASSLLRAGELFF.

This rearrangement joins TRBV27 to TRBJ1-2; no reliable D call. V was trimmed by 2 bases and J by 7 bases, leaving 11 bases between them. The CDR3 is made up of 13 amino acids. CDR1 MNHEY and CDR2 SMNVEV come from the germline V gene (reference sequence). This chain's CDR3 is CASSLSRWRGYTF. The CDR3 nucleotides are TGTGCCAGCAGTTTAAGCAGGTGGCGTGGCTACACCTTC.

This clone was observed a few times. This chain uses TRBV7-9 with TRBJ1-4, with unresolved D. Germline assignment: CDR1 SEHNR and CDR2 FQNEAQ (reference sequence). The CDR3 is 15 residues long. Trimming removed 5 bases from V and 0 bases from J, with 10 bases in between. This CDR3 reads CASSPPGATNEKLFF. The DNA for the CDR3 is TGTGCCAGCAGCCCCCCGGGTGCAACTAATGAAAAACTGTTTTTT. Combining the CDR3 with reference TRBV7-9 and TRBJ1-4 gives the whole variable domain DTGVSQNPRHKITKRGQNVTFRCDPISEHNRLYWYRQTLGQGPEFLTYFQNEAQLEKSRLLSDRFSAERPKGSFSTLEIQRTEQGDSAMYLCASSPPGATNEKLFFGSGTQLSVL.

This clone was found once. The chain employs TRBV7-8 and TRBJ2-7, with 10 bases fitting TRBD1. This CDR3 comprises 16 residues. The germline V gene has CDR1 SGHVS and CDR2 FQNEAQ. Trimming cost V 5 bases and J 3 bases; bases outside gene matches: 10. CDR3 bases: TGTGCCAGCAGCACCGCGGGACAGGGGAATTTCTACGAGCAGTACTTC. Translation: CASSTAGQGNFYEQYF.

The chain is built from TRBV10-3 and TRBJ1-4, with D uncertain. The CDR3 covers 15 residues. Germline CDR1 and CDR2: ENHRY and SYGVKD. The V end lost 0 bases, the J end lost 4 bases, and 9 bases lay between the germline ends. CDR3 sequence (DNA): TGTGCCATCAGTGAGTCCGGCGGAAATAATGAAAAACTGTTTTTT. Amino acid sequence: CAISESGGNNEKLFF.

The CDR3 DNA is TGTGCCAGTACCCCAGGACAGGGCACCTACAATGAGCAGTTCTTC. Protein product: CASTPGQGTYNEQFF. The chain uses TRBV19 and TRBJ2-1; 8 bases map to TRBD1. Germline CDR1 and CDR2: LNHDA and SQIVND (reference sequence). V dropped 7 bases and J dropped 2; count of bases not matched to a gene: 7. The CDR3 is 15 residues long.

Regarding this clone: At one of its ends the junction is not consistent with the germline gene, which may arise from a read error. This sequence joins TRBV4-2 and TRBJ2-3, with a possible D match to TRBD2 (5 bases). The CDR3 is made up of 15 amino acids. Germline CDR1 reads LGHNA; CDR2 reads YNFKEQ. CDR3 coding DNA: TGTGCCAGCAGCCCCAACCCAGCTAGCACCGATACGCAGTATTTT. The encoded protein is CASSPNPASTDTQYF.